This T cell receptor (beta chain) was sequenced during a study of shared clonotypes between healthy human individuals. The wider study: Per donor, CD8 memory used one plate, CD8 naive used two, CD4 memory used three and CD4 naive used three.

Here immunoSEQ multiplex PCR was the method, and the copy in TCRdb shows in-frame clones only, minus some. The table includes about 1.1 million clones, 77% detected once. Trimming took 7 bases from V and 8 from J, leaving 17 bases between them. This CDR3 is 14 amino acids long. Germline CDR1 MNHNS, CDR2 SASEGT. Remarks on this clone: Its antigen is undetermined.

Study-wide results and caveats: Sharing across four donors was seen in around 5% of naive CD4 clonotypes.

The TCR was taken from a man aged 18 to 30 in good health. Some clones in this sample may be carry-over from other donors' samples. Sequencing used memory CD4+ T cells from PBMCs. The subset denotes: CD45RA-negative fraction. The chain combines TRBV6-1 with TRBJ2-2; D possibly uses TRBD1 or TRBD2 (6 bases each). The CDR3 is CASIRERGPGELFF. The CDR3 nucleotides are TGTGCCAGCATTAGGGAACGGGGGCCTGGGGAGCTGTTTTTT.